A single T cell receptor (beta chain) is shown here with its context. The antigen remains unidentified. This entry belongs to a study of shared clonotypes between healthy human individuals. Study observations and caveats: Having only a few donors restricted how much genetic and exposure-history diversity was captured.

Germline V CDR1 and CDR2: MNHEY, SMNVEV (reference sequence). The CDR3 spans 16 residues. Trimming took 5 bases from V and 1 from J; bases not matched to a gene: 10. Deep level was the assay's run setting. Measured with immunoSEQ multiplex PCR; TCRdb has only the in-frame clones, and not every one. This sample has a few million clones; just over 90% occur once, and the top ten carry about 0.39%. The sequence derives from a man aged 18 to 29 in good health. Some clones in this sample may be carry-over from other donors' samples. The chain is built from TRBV27 and TRBJ1-1; 7 nucleotides line up with TRBD1. Sequencing used naive CD4+ T cells from PBMCs. The sample's subset: CD45RA+ positively selected. The CDR3 DNA is TGTGCCAGCAGTACAACCTTGGGACAGAGGAACACTGAAGCTTTCTTT. This encodes CASSTTLGQRNTEAFF.